The clone carrying this TCR beta chain has just a few counts. Its antigen remains unidentified. The data were obtained in a study of cytomegalovirus exposure and HLA in healthy donors. The data were produced by immunoSEQ multiplex PCR, yet TCRdb's version contains in-frame clones alone and is incomplete. This sample has roughly 240,000 clones, with around nine tenths found just once. The study's findings and limits: Most sequenced TCRs were rare (though some public TCRs occurred in many donors). Subsequent analysis showed first-cohort TCR clusters tending to co-occur in 120 validation repertoires.

The sample comprised PBMCs. This TCR was recovered from a man between 18 and 35 years old in good health and CMV-seronegative.

The CDR3 DNA follows: TGTGCCTGGAGTGAGGGGGGACAGACCTACGAGCAGTACTTC. This sequence encodes CAWSEGGQTYEQYF. The chain is built from TRBV30 and TRBJ2-7; a weak D match, TRBD1 (7 bases). The CDR3 is 14 amino acids. The germline V gene encodes CDR1 GTSNPN and CDR2 SVGIG (reference sequence). Trimming pared 1 base from V and 2 bases from J, leaving 12 bases between.